Listed below are T cell receptor beta chains from one sample, sequenced in a study of blood T cell repertoires in COVID-19. Using immunoSEQ multiplex PCR, the repertoire was profiled, and TCRdb retains in-frame clones only, with some absent. The table shows 400,000 or so clones, with 75% to 90% occurring only once. The sample consisted of PBMCs or T cells enriched from blood (not recorded which). All receptors come from a man aged 25 to 40 who had recovered from COVID-19. Each CDR3 is given with its conserved first and last residue. Each record gives: clone size, V gene, J gene, D gene, CDR3 protein, CDR3 DNA. A D gene is named only where the DNA matches it firmly. Clone size appears in some rows only: once, few, many, or a class for an expanded clone.

abundance: .; v_gene: TRBV9; j_gene: TRBJ2-7; d_gene: TRBD2; CDR3aa: CASSVGEGSSYEQYF; CDR3nt: TGTGCCAGCAGCGTAGGGGAGGGTAGCTCCTACGAGCAGTACTTC
abundance: .; v_gene: TRBV30; j_gene: TRBJ1-4; d_gene: .; CDR3aa: CAWSLQATGEKLFF; CDR3nt: TGTGCCTGGTCTCTCCAGGCCACCGGTGAAAAACTGTTTTTT
abundance: .; v_gene: TRBV5-1; j_gene: TRBJ2-5; d_gene: .; CDR3aa: CASRMGRWETQYF; CDR3nt: TGCGCCAGCAGGATGGGGAGATGGGAGACCCAGTACTTC
abundance: few; v_gene: TRBV19; j_gene: TRBJ2-2; d_gene: .; CDR3aa: CASSTDIVGSLFF; CDR3nt: TGTGCCAGTAGTACCGATATAGTCGGGTCGCTGTTTTTT
abundance: .; v_gene: TRBV5-6; j_gene: TRBJ2-1; d_gene: TRBD2; CDR3aa: CASSLVTSFSPGNEQFF; CDR3nt: TGTGCCAGCAGCTTGGTGACTAGCTTTTCGCCTGGGAATGAGCAGTTCTTC
abundance: once; v_gene: TRBV11-2; j_gene: TRBJ2-1; d_gene: .; CDR3aa: CASSFSGTYNEQFF; CDR3nt: TGTGCCAGCAGCTTTAGCGGCACCTACAATGAGCAGTTCTTC
abundance: .; v_gene: TRBV27; j_gene: TRBJ2-7; d_gene: .; CDR3aa: CASYPPGRQYEQYF; CDR3nt: TGTGCCAGCTATCCCCCTGGTCGACAATACGAGCAGTACTTC
abundance: .; v_gene: TRBV2; j_gene: TRBJ1-1; d_gene: TRBD1; CDR3aa: CASRGQVMNTEAFF; CDR3nt: TGTGCCAGCAGGGGACAGGTAATGAACACTGAAGCTTTCTTT
abundance: .; v_gene: TRBV5-5; j_gene: TRBJ2-1; d_gene: .; CDR3aa: CASSPWTSINEQFF; CDR3nt: TGTGCCAGCAGCCCCTGGACTTCGATCAATGAGCAGTTCTTC
abundance: .; v_gene: TRBV6-6; j_gene: TRBJ1-1; d_gene: .; CDR3aa: CASWGVKAFF; CDR3nt: TGTGCCAGCTGGGGCGTCAAAGCTTTCTTT
abundance: .; v_gene: TRBV5-4; j_gene: TRBJ2-1; d_gene: TRBD2; CDR3aa: CASSLRLAELNEQFF; CDR3nt: TGTGCCAGCAGCTTGAGGCTAGCGGAACTCAATGAGCAGTTCTTC
abundance: .; v_gene: TRBV3-1/TRBV3-2; j_gene: TRBJ2-2; d_gene: TRBD2; CDR3aa: CASSQVYGFGLAVNTGELFF; CDR3nt: TGTGCCAGCAGCCAAGTGTATGGTTTTGGACTAGCGGTGAACACCGGGGAGCTGTTTTTT
abundance: once; v_gene: TRBV7-2; j_gene: TRBJ1-3; d_gene: TRBD1; CDR3aa: CASSRDSPGNTIYF; CDR3nt: TGTGCCAGCAGCCGGGACAGTCCAGGAAACACCATATATTTT
abundance: once; v_gene: TRBV27; j_gene: TRBJ2-7; d_gene: .; CDR3aa: CASSKQPLRGDEQYF; CDR3nt: TGTGCCAGCAGTAAACAACCGCTCCGCGGCGACGAGCAGTACTTC
abundance: once; v_gene: TRBV18; j_gene: TRBJ2-7; d_gene: .; CDR3aa: CASSPSAYEQYF; CDR3nt: TGTGCCAGCTCACCCTCCGCCTACGAGCAGTACTTC
abundance: many; v_gene: TRBV12-3/TRBV12-4; j_gene: TRBJ2-1; d_gene: TRBD1; CDR3aa: CASSRQGNEQFF; CDR3nt: TGTGCCAGCAGTCGACAGGGCAATGAGCAGTTCTTC
abundance: .; v_gene: TRBV5-6; j_gene: TRBJ2-7; d_gene: TRBD2; CDR3aa: CASSTSGTYEQYF; CDR3nt: TGTGCCAGCAGCACTAGCGGGACCTACGAGCAGTACTTC
abundance: .; v_gene: TRBV5-5; j_gene: TRBJ1-2; d_gene: .; CDR3aa: CASSFEGGGYTF; CDR3nt: TGTGCCAGCAGCTTTGAGGGAGGCGGCTACACCTTC
abundance: once; v_gene: TRBV7-9; j_gene: TRBJ2-1; d_gene: TRBD2; CDR3aa: CASSLAHKREESYNEQFF; CDR3nt: TGTGCCAGCAGCTTAGCCCACAAGCGGGAGGAATCCTACAATGAGCAGTTCTTC
abundance: .; v_gene: TRBV5-5; j_gene: TRBJ2-7; d_gene: TRBD1; CDR3aa: CASSLSDRVSSYEQYF; CDR3nt: TGTGCCAGCAGCTTGAGCGACAGGGTAAGCTCCTACGAGCAGTACTTC
abundance: once; v_gene: TRBV4-2; j_gene: TRBJ2-3; d_gene: .; CDR3aa: CASSREVGGTQYF; CDR3nt: TGTGCCAGCAGCCGTGAGGTAGGGGGTACGCAGTATTTT
abundance: .; v_gene: TRBV5-1; j_gene: TRBJ2-5; d_gene: TRBD1; CDR3aa: CASSFPGGTETQYF; CDR3nt: TGCGCCAGCAGCTTCCCAGGGGGCACAGAGACCCAGTACTTC
abundance: .; v_gene: TRBV4-1; j_gene: TRBJ1-3; d_gene: .; CDR3aa: CASRGAPGNTIYF; CDR3nt: TGCGCCAGCAGGGGGGCCCCTGGAAACACCATATATTTT
abundance: .; v_gene: TRBV3-1/TRBV3-2; j_gene: TRBJ1-1; d_gene: .; CDR3aa: CASSPAGVGTEAFF; CDR3nt: TGTGCCAGCAGCCCCGCAGGGGTTGGTACTGAAGCTTTCTTT
abundance: once; v_gene: TRBV10-3; j_gene: TRBJ2-7; d_gene: .; CDR3aa: CATSFGGTDSYEQYF; CDR3nt: TGTGCCACTAGCTTTGGAGGGACGGATTCCTACGAGCAGTACTTC
abundance: .; v_gene: TRBV19; j_gene: TRBJ1-1; d_gene: .; CDR3aa: CASTGGMNTEAFF; CDR3nt: TGTGCCAGTACCGGCGGAATGAACACTGAAGCTTTCTTT
abundance: .; v_gene: TRBV24-1; j_gene: TRBJ2-3; d_gene: TRBD1; CDR3aa: CATSRTGSFNTDTQYF; CDR3nt: TGTGCCACCTCCCGGACAGGGAGTTTTAACACAGATACGCAGTATTTT
abundance: .; v_gene: TRBV9; j_gene: TRBJ1-4; d_gene: TRBD1; CDR3aa: CASSPRGTGAVVTNEKLFF; CDR3nt: TGTGCCAGCAGCCCCCGGGGGACAGGGGCTGTTGTGACTAATGAAAAACTGTTTTTT
abundance: .; v_gene: TRBV5-1; j_gene: TRBJ2-1; d_gene: TRBD1; CDR3aa: CASSLGGTGLREQFF; CDR3nt: TGCGCCAGCAGCTTGGGGGGGACAGGGCTCCGTGAGCAGTTCTTC
abundance: once; v_gene: TRBV2; j_gene: TRBJ2-5; d_gene: TRBD2; CDR3aa: CASNKGTSVQETQYF; CDR3nt: TGTGCCAGCAATAAAGGGACTAGCGTTCAAGAGACCCAGTACTTC
abundance: few; v_gene: TRBV20-1; j_gene: TRBJ2-1; d_gene: TRBD2; CDR3aa: CSASLPQTSGDSNEQFF; CDR3nt: TGCAGTGCTAGTCTCCCCCAAACTAGCGGGGATTCCAATGAGCAGTTCTTC
abundance: .; v_gene: TRBV29-1; j_gene: TRBJ2-5; d_gene: .; CDR3aa: CSVAARDETQYF; CDR3nt: TGCAGCGTTGCTGCCAGGGATGAGACCCAGTACTTC
abundance: once; v_gene: TRBV19; j_gene: TRBJ1-5; d_gene: TRBD1; CDR3aa: CASSMGQGDYNQPQHF; CDR3nt: TGTGCCAGTAGTATGGGACAGGGGGATTATAATCAGCCCCAGCATTTT
abundance: .; v_gene: TRBV27; j_gene: TRBJ2-7; d_gene: .; CDR3aa: CASSKSRIPVERPMDYEQYF; CDR3nt: TGTGCCAGCAGCAAAAGCAGAATCCCCGTTGAGCGGCCTATGGACTACGAGCAGTACTTC
abundance: .; v_gene: TRBV28; j_gene: TRBJ2-5; d_gene: .; CDR3aa: CASSRTEPFETQYF; CDR3nt: TGTGCCAGCAGCCGGACAGAGCCTTTTGAGACCCAGTACTTC
abundance: once; v_gene: TRBV11-3; j_gene: TRBJ2-1; d_gene: TRBD2; CDR3aa: CASSPGLAESSRFF; CDR3nt: TGTGCCAGCAGCCCGGGACTAGCGGAGTCAAGTAGGTTCTTC
abundance: .; v_gene: TRBV28; j_gene: TRBJ2-1; d_gene: TRBD2; CDR3aa: CASSVRGRAYNEQFF; CDR3nt: TGTGCCAGCAGCGTCAGAGGGAGGGCCTACAATGAGCAGTTCTTC
abundance: .; v_gene: TRBV24-1; j_gene: TRBJ1-5; d_gene: .; CDR3aa: CATSGSQEYSNQPQHF; CDR3nt: TGTGCCACCAGTGGGTCACAGGAATATAGCAATCAGCCCCAGCATTTT
abundance: .; v_gene: TRBV5-1; j_gene: TRBJ2-7; d_gene: TRBD2; CDR3aa: CASSEGLAGTEQYF; CDR3nt: TGCGCCAGCAGCGAGGGACTAGCGGGAACCGAGCAGTACTTC
abundance: .; v_gene: TRBV10-3; j_gene: TRBJ1-1; d_gene: .; CDR3aa: CAISAGVFTEAFF; CDR3nt: TGTGCCATCAGTGCCGGGGTCTTCACTGAAGCTTTCTTT
abundance: .; v_gene: TRBV7-9; j_gene: TRBJ2-5; d_gene: .; CDR3aa: CASSLQGFQETQYF; CDR3nt: TGTGCCAGCAGCTTGCAGGGTTTCCAAGAGACCCAGTACTTC
abundance: .; v_gene: TRBV28; j_gene: TRBJ1-5; d_gene: .; CDR3aa: CASSHDTVNQPQHF; CDR3nt: TGTGCCAGCAGCCATGACACCGTAAATCAGCCCCAGCATTTT
abundance: .; v_gene: TRBV12-3/TRBV12-4; j_gene: TRBJ2-4; d_gene: TRBD2; CDR3aa: CASSLAGVNQYF; CDR3nt: TGTGCCAGCAGTCTAGCGGGAGTTAATCAGTACTTC